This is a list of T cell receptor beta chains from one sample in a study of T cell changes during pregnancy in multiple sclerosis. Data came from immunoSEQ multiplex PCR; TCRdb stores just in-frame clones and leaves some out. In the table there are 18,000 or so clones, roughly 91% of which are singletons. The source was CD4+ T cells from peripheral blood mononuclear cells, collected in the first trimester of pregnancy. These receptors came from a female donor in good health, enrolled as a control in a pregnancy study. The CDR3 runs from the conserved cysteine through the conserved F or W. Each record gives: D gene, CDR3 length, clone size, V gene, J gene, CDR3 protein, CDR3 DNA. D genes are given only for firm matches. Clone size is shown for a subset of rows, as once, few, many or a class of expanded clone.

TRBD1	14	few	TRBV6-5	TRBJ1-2	CASSRTGANYGYTF	TGTGCCAGCAGTCGGACAGGGGCTAACTATGGCTACACCTTC
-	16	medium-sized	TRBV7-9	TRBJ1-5	CASSLVGGSSNQPQHF	TGTGCCAGCAGCTTAGTTGGAGGGAGCAGCAATCAGCCCCAGCATTTT
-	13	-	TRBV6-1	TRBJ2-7	CASSRTENYEQYF	TGTGCCAGCAGCCGGACAGAAAACTACGAGCAGTACTTC
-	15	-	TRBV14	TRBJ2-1	CASSQEGTYRNEQFF	TGTGCCAGCAGCCAAGAAGGCACCTACAGGAATGAGCAGTTCTTC
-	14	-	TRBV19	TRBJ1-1	CASSMPGVNTEAFF	TGTGCCAGTAGTATGCCCGGGGTCAACACTGAAGCTTTCTTT
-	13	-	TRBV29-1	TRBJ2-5	CSVESQFQETQYF	TGCAGCGTTGAATCTCAGTTCCAAGAGACCCAGTACTTC
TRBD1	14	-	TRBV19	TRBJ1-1	CASSKAGGTTEAFF	TGTGCCAGTAGTAAAGCAGGGGGCACGACTGAAGCTTTCTTT
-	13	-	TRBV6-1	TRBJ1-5	CATSGVGNQPQHF	TGTGCCACTTCAGGGGTTGGGAATCAGCCCCAGCATTTT
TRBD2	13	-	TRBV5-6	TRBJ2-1	CASSLGLAGEQFF	TGTGCCAGCAGCTTGGGACTAGCAGGCGAGCAGTTCTTC
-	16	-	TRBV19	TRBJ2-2	CASSIGWGANTGELFF	TGTGCCAGTAGTATAGGATGGGGGGCGAACACCGGGGAGCTGTTTTTT
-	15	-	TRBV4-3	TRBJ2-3	CASSQGGQDTDTQYF	TGCGCCAGCAGCCAAGGCGGGCAGGACACAGATACGCAGTATTTT
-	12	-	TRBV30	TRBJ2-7	CAWSGIAVRQYF	TGTGCCTGGAGCGGAATAGCGGTGAGGCAGTACTTC
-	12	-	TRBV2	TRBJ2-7	CARCMRSYEQYF	TGTGCCAGGTGTATGCGCTCCTACGAGCAGTACTTC
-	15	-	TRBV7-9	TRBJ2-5	CASSIDSGYQETQYF	TGTGCCAGCAGCATCGACTCGGGGTACCAAGAGACCCAGTACTTC
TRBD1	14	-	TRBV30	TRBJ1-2	CAWSSTGWRGGYTF	TGTGCCTGGAGTTCGACAGGGTGGAGGGGTGGCTACACCTTC
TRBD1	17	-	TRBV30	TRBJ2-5	CAWSVLPSWDRQETQYF	TGTGCCTGGAGTGTACTACCTTCTTGGGACAGGCAAGAGACCCAGTACTTC
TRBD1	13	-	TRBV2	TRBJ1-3	CASTGQAGNTIYF	TGTGCCAGCACTGGACAGGCTGGAAACACCATATATTTT
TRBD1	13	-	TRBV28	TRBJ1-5	CASIRGSGQPQHF	TGTGCCAGCATCAGGGGGTCGGGTCAGCCCCAGCATTTT
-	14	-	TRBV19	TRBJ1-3	CASSITGFGNTIYF	TGTGCCAGTAGTATTACGGGATTCGGAAACACCATATATTTT
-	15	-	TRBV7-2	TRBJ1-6	CASSLAGGVGSPLHF	TGTGCCAGCAGCTTAGCGGGAGGGGTCGGGTCACCCCTCCACTTT
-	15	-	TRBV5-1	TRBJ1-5	CASSLVGSPGQPQHF	TGCGCCAGCAGCTTGGTCGGGTCTCCCGGACAGCCCCAGCATTTT
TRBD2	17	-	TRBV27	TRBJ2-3	CASSFPPRSGSFDTQYF	TGTGCCAGCAGTTTCCCCCCCCGTAGCGGGAGCTTCGATACGCAGTATTTT
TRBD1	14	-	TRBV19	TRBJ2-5	CASSSRGQEETQYF	TGTGCCAGTAGTTCCAGGGGGCAGGAAGAGACCCAGTACTTC
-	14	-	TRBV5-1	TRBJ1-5	CASRPDRPTEPQHF	TGCGCCAGCAGGCCTGACAGGCCAACGGAGCCCCAGCATTTT
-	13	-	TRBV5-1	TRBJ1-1	CATREGVDTEAFF	TGCGCTACAAGGGAGGGGGTCGACACTGAAGCTTTCTTT
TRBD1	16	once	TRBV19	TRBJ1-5	CASSMGQGLRNQPQHF	TGTGCCAGTAGTATGGGACAGGGATTGAGGAATCAGCCCCAGCATTTT
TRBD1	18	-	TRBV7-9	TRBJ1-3	CASSLALIPGGSGNTIYF	TGTGCCAGCAGCTTAGCCCTCATACCAGGGGGCTCTGGAAACACCATATATTTT
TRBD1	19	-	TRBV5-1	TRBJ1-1	CASSLRGGTGKGIDTEAFF	TGCGCCAGCAGCTTGAGGGGCGGGACAGGGAAAGGAATCGACACTGAAGCTTTCTTT
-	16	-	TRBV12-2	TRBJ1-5	CASRLAPGDSNQPQHF	TGTGCAAGTCGCTTAGCGCCAGGGGATAGCAATCAGCCCCAGCATTTT
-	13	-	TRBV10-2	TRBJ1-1	CASFLGLNTEAFF	TGCGCCAGCTTTCTTGGCCTGAACACTGAAGCTTTCTTT
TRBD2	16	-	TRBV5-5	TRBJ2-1	CASSGIAGDSYNEQFF	TGTGCCAGCAGCGGAATAGCGGGAGATTCATACAATGAGCAGTTCTTC
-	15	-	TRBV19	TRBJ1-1	CASSITQGQNTEAFF	TGTGCCAGTAGTATAACACAGGGACAGAACACTGAAGCTTTCTTT
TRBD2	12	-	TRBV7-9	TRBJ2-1	CASSGAGAHSFF	TGTGCCAGCAGCGGCGCGGGAGCCCATTCGTTCTTC
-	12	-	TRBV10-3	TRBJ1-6	CAIRTEGSPLHF	TGTGCCATCCGGACAGAAGGGTCACCCCTCCACTTT
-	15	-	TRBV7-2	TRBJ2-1	CASSRRTNAWSEQFF	TGTGCCAGCAGCCGAAGGACAAACGCCTGGAGTGAGCAGTTCTTC
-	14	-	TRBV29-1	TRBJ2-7	CSVEIGTSSYEQYF	TGCAGCGTTGAAATAGGGACATCCTCCTACGAGCAGTACTTC
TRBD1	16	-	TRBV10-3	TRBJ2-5	CAISGSGQGAQETQYF	TGTGCCATCAGTGGCTCGGGACAGGGGGCACAAGAGACCCAGTACTTC
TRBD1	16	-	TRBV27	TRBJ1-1	CASSWGQGVGNTEAFF	TGTGCCAGCAGTTGGGGACAGGGGGTGGGGAACACTGAAGCTTTCTTT
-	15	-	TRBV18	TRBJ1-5	CASSPAINSNQPQHF	TGTGCCAGCTCACCGGCCATAAACAGCAATCAGCCCCAGCATTTT
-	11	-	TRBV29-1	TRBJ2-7	CSVGQTYEQYF	TGCAGCGTTGGGCAAACCTACGAGCAGTACTTC
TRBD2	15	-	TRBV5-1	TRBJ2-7	CASRGLAGGPDEQYF	TGCGCCAGCCGTGGACTAGCGGGAGGGCCGGACGAGCAGTACTTC
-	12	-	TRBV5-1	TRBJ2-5	CASSRAEGVQYF	TGCGCCAGCAGCCGCGCGGAAGGGGTCCAGTACTTC
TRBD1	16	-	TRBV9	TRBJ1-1	CASSTKNTGESTEAFF	TGTGCCAGCAGCACGAAAAACACAGGGGAGAGCACTGAAGCTTTCTTT
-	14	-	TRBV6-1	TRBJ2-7	CASSSRQAIYEQYF	TGTGCCAGCAGTTCCCGACAGGCAATCTACGAGCAGTACTTT
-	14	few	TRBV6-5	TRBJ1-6	CATKRDTGESPLHF	TGTGCCACCAAAAGGGACACCGGAGAATCACCCCTCCACTTT
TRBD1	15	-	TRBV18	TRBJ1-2	CASSPTTGAVEGYTF	TGTGCCAGCTCACCAACGACAGGGGCCGTTGAGGGCTACACCTTC
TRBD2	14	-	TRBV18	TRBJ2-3	CASSGLAGTDTQYF	TGTGCCAGCTCCGGACTAGCGGGCACAGATACGCAGTATTTT
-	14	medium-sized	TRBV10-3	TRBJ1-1	CAIRMTGQGTEAFF	TGTGCCATCAGAATGACAGGCCAGGGTACTGAAGCTTTCTTT
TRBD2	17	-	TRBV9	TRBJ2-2	CASSASKRGGNTGELFF	TGTGCCAGCAGCGCTTCAAAGCGGGGGGGCAACACCGGGGAGCTGTTTTTT
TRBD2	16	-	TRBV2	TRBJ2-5	CASSEQGLAGVETQYF	TGTGCCAGCAGTGAACAGGGACTAGCGGGGGTAGAGACCCAGTACTTC
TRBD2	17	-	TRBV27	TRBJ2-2	CASSLKGGGGNTGELFF	TGTGCCAGCAGTTTAAAAGGCGGGGGGGGGAACACCGGGGAGCTGTTTTTT